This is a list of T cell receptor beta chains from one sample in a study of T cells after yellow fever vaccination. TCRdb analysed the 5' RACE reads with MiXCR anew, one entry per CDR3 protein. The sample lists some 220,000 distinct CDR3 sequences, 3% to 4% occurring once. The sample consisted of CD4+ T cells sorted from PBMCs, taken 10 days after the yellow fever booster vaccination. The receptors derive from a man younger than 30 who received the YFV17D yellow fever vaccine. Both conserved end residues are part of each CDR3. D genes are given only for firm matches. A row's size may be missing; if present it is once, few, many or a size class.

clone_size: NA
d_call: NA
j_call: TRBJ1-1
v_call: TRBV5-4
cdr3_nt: TGTGCCAGCAGCTTTCAGGGGAGGTTGGGCACTGAAGCTTTCTTT
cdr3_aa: CASSFQGRLGTEAFF

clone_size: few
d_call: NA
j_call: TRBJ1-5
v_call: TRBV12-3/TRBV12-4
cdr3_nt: TGTGCCAGCAGTTTAAGGGCAGGGTTTCAGCCCCAGCATTTT
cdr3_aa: CASSLRAGFQPQHF

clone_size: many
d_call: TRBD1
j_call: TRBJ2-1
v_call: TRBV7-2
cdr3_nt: TGTGCCAGCAGGCGTGACAGGGGAGCCTACAATGAGCAGTTCTTC
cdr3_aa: CASRRDRGAYNEQFF

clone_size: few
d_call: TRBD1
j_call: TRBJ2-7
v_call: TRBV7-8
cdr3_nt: TGTGCCAGCAGCAAAACAGGGGGCGAGCAGTACTTC
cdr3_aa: CASSKTGGEQYF

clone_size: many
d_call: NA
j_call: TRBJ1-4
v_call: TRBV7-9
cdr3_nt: TGTGCCAGCAGCCCGGGACAAAATGAAAAACTGTTTTTT
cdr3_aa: CASSPGQNEKLFF

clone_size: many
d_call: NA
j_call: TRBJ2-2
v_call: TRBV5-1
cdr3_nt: TGTGCCAGCAGCTTGTCCGGGGAGCTGTTTTTT
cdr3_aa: CASSLSGELFF

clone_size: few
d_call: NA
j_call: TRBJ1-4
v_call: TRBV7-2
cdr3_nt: TGTGCCAGCAGCTTAGCGTTCAGGGAGGTCGGTGAAAAACTGTTTTTT
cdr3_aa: CASSLAFREVGEKLFF

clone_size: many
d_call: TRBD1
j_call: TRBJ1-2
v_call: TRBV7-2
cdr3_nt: TGTGCCAGCAGCCTACGGACAGGGGCAGATAACTATGGCTACACCTTC
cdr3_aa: CASSLRTGADNYGYTF

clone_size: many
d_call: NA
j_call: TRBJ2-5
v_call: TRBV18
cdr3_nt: TGTGCCAGCTCACGCCAACGGAGGACCCAGTACTTC
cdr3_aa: CASSRQRRTQYF

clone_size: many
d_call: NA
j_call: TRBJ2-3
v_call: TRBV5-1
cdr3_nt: TGCGCCAGCAGCTTGGGCGGGACTTCCGACGCAGATACGCAGTATTTT
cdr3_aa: CASSLGGTSDADTQYF

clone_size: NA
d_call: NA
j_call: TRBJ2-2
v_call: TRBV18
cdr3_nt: TGTGCCAGCTCACCACGGACTTCGAACACCGGGGAGCTGTTTTTT
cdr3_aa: CASSPRTSNTGELFF

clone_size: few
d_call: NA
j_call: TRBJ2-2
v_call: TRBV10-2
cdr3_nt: TGCGCCAGCAGTTCCCGGGTCCTCCCCGCGGGCACCGGGGAGCTGTTTTTT
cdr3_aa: CASSSRVLPAGTGELFF

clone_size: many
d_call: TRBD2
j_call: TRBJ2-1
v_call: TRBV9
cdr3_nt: TGTGCCAGCAGCGGACTAGCGGGGGGGCCCAATGAGCAGTTCTTC
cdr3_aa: CASSGLAGGPNEQFF

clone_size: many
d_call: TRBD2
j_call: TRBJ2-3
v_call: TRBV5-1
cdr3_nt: TGCGCCAGCAGCGGGACTAGCGCGTACACAGATACGCAGTATTTT
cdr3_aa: CASSGTSAYTDTQYF

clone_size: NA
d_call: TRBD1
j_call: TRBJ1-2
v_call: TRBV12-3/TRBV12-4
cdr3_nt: TGTGCCAGCAGTCCGGGACAGGCGCGGGGCTACACCTTC
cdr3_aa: CASSPGQARGYTF

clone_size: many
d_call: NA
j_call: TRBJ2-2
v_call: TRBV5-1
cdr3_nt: TGCGCCAGCAACCCTGCGAACACCGGGGAGCTGTTTTTT
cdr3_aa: CASNPANTGELFF

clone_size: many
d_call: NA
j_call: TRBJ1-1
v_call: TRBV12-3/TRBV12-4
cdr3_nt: TGTGCCAGCAGTTCCCACGGGGACACTGAAGCTTTCTTT
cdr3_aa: CASSSHGDTEAFF

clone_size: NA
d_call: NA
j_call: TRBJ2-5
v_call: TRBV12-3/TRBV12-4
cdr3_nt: TGTGCCAGCAGTTTAGAGGGTAGCACGGAGACCCAGTACTTC
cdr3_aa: CASSLEGSTETQYF

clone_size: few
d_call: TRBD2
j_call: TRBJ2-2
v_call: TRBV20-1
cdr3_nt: TGCAGTGCTAGCCGAGCGGGGGGGACCGGGGAGCTGTTTTTT
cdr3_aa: CSASRAGGTGELFF

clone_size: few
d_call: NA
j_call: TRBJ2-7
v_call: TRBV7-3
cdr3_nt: TGTGCCAGCAGCCCAGATAACGGGTGGTACGAGCAGTACTTC
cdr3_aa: CASSPDNGWYEQYF

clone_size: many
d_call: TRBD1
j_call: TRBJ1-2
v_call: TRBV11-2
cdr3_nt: TGTGCCAGCAGCCGCGACAGGGTAGGCTATGGCTACACCTTC
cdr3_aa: CASSRDRVGYGYTF

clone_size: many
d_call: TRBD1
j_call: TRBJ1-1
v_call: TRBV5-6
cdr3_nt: TGTGCCAGCAGCTTGTACGACAGGGACACTGAAGCTTTCTTT
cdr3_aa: CASSLYDRDTEAFF

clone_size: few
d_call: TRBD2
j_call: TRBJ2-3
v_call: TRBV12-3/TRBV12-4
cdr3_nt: TGTGCCAGCACCCGACTAGCGGGGGTCCATCTCACAGATACGCAGTATTTT
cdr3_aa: CASTRLAGVHLTDTQYF

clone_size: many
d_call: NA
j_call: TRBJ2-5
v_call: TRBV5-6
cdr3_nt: TGTGCCAGCAGCCATGCGGGAACAGAGACCCAGTACTTC
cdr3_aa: CASSHAGTETQYF

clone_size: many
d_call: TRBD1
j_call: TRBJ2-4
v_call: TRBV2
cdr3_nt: TGTGCCAGCACCCAGGACAGGGGCGGAAAAAACATTCAGTACTTC
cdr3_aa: CASTQDRGGKNIQYF

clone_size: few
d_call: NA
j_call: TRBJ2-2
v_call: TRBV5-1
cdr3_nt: TGCGCCAGCAGGGGGGGGCCGAACACCGGGGAGCTGTTTTTT
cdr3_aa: CASRGGPNTGELFF

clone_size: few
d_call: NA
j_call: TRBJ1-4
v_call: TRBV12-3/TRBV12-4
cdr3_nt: TGTGCCAGCAGTTTAATTGAGGGCACAGGGTTGAATGAAAAACTGTTTTTT
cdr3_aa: CASSLIEGTGLNEKLFF

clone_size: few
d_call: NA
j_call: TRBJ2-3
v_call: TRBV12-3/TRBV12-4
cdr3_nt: TGTGCCAGCAGCCCTTTAGTGGGAGATACGCAGTATTTT
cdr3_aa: CASSPLVGDTQYF

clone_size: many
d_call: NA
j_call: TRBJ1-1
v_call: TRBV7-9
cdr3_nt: TGTGCCAGCAGCCTATCAGGGTTTACTGAAGCTTTCTTT
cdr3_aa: CASSLSGFTEAFF

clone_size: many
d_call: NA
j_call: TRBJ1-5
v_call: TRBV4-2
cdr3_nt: TGTGCCAGCAGCCACAGGGATAGCAATCAGCCCCAGCATTTT
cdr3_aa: CASSHRDSNQPQHF

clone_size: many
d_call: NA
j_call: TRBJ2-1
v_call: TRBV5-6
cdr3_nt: TGTGCCAGCAGCTCAAGGGGTGCCAATGAGCAGTTCTTC
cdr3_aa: CASSSRGANEQFF

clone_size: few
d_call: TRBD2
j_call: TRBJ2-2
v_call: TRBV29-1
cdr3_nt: TGCAGCGCGAGGGAGGGGCGCGGGGAGCTGTTTTTT
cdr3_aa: CSAREGRGELFF

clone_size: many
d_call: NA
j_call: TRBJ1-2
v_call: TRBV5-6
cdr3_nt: TGTGCCAGCAGCTTGAGTGGGGCTAACTATGGCTACACCTTC
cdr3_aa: CASSLSGANYGYTF

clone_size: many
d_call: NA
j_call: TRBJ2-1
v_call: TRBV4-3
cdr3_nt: TGCGCCAGCAGCCAAGATTTGGGCGGGGGCCAATACAATGAGCAGTTCTTC
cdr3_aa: CASSQDLGGGQYNEQFF

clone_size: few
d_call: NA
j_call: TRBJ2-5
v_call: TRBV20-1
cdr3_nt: TGCAGTGCTAGCCGTCGGGAGACCCAGTACTTC
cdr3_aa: CSASRRETQYF

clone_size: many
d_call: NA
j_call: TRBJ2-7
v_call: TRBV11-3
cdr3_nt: TGTGCCAGCAGTAGGGACGGTCATGTGCAGTACTTC
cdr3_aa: CASSRDGHVQYF

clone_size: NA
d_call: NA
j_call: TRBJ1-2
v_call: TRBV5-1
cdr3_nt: TGCGCCAGCAGCTTGGATTCAATAGGCAGTAACTATGGCTACACCTTC
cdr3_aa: CASSLDSIGSNYGYTF

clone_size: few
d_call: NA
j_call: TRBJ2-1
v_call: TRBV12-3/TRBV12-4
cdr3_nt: TGTGCCAGCAGTGGTCCGGGGAGCTCCTACAATGAGCAGTTCTTC
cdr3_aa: CASSGPGSSYNEQFF

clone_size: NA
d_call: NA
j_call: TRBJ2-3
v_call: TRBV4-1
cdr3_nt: TGCGCCAGCAGCCAGTCAGGGAATACGCAGTATTTT
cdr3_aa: CASSQSGNTQYF

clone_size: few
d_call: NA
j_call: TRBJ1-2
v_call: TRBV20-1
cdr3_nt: TGCAGTGCTAGTACCGGTCCCCAGAACTATGGCTACACCTTC
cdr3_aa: CSASTGPQNYGYTF

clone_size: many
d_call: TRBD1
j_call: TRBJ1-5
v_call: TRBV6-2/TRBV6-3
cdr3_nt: TGTGCCAGCAGAAATACAGGGGGCGGACAGCCCCAGCATTTT
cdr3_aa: CASRNTGGGQPQHF

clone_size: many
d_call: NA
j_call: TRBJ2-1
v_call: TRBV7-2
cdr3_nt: TGTGCCAGCCGACAGTCCGGCTCCTACAATGAGCAGTTCTTC
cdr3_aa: CASRQSGSYNEQFF